Included here is one T cell receptor (beta chain) sequence, with context. In the original analysis: It was from reference gene primer amplification that nucleated cell counts were estimated. Sequencing used immunoSEQ multiplex PCR; TCRdb keeps in-frame clones, though not all of them. That table is the source of V, J and clone size, and D and trimming were worked out from the DNA. The repertoire has approximately 120,000 clones, 65% to 90% of them found once; the top ten carry under 7%. Germline CDR1 reads KGHDR; CDR2 reads SFDVKD. After removal of 1 base from V and 3 bases from J, the junction contained 4 bases not matched to a gene. The CDR3 length is 15 residues. The record originates from a study of blood T cell repertoires in COVID-19. Study overall: The United States, Italy and Spain provided the acute and convalescent COVID-19 samples. PBMCs, B-cell-depleted T cells, or T cells provided the cDNA or gDNA that made up the material.

The chain couples TRBV24-1 to TRBJ1-1; 7 bases align to TRBD1. The sequencing sample was made of peripheral blood. This sequence was found in a man older than 75 with active or convalescent COVID-19. CDR3 loop: CATSDFRQGHTEAFF. The DNA of the CDR3 is TGTGCCACCAGTGATTTCCGACAGGGACACACTGAAGCTTTCTTT.